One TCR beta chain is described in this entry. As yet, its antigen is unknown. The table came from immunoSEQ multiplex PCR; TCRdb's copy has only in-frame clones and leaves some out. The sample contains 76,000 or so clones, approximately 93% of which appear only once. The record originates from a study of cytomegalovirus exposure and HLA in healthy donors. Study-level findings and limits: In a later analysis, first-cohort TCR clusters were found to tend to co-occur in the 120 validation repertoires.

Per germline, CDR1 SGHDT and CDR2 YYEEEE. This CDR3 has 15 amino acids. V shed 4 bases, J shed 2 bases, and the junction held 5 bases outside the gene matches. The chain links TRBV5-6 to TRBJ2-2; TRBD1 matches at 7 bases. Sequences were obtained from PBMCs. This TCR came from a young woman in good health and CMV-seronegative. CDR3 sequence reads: CASSHGTDNTGELFF. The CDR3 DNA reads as TGTGCCAGCAGCCACGGGACAGACAACACCGGGGAGCTGTTTTTT.